This TCR beta chain was found in a study of blood T cell repertoires in COVID-19. Whole-study context: There were acute and convalescent COVID-19 samples, and they came from the United States, Italy and Spain.

TCRdb keeps only in-frame clones here, not all; method: immunoSEQ multiplex PCR. The data contain 60,000 to 85,000 clones, approximately 86% of them singletons. V was cut by 4 bases and J by 3 bases, with 16 bases left in between. The germline CDR1 and CDR2 sequences are SGHRS and YFSETQ. This CDR3 region has 16 residues. The chain employs TRBV5-1 and TRBJ2-2; D perhaps matches TRBD1 (5 bases). This TCR was recovered from a human donor in a cohort sampled during active COVID-19. Material: peripheral blood. The DNA for the CDR3 is TGCGCCAGCAGCAACCCCGTCGACAGAGACACCGGGGAGCTGTTTTTT. Its translation is CASSNPVDRDTGELFF.